A selection of T cell receptor beta chains follows, all from one sample in a study of blood T cell repertoires in COVID-19. Sequencing used immunoSEQ multiplex PCR; TCRdb keeps in-frame clones, though not all of them. The data contain around 150,000 clones, over 65% of them singletons. The sequenced sample consisted of peripheral blood. These receptors all come from a man aged 65 to 79 with acute or convalescent COVID-19. Both conserved end residues are trimmed from each CDR3.

>15|TRBV21-1
ASSKRGRQGSGRQQY
>14|TRBV6-5
ASSLYRTGRVYEQY
>12|TRBV28
ASILAGGGYGYT
>14|TRBV11-2
ASSLEPGGIGYGYT
>16|TRBV3-1/TRBV3-2
ASSQFPGGITDGNTIY
>14|TRBV10-2
ASSAPLAGGYYEQY
>13|TRBV7-3
ASSLTGGMNTEAF
>10|TRBV18
ASSPDSYGYT
>12|TRBV6-5
ASSSGQGADTQY
>18|TRBV13
ASSLPPWEVGAGLTDTQY
>10|TRBV28
ASSLGSGALF
>14|TRBV4-2
ASSQGRGTDNSPLH
>13|TRBV6-6
ASSYGQGETYEQY
>13|TRBV6-2/TRBV6-3
ASSYSDREPYEQY
>12|TRBV5-1
ASSSTGGGGELF
>11|TRBV27
ASSSLTYNEQF
>14|TRBV5-1
ASSSVLAGVQETQY
>13|TRBV18
ASSPPAGGVNEQF
>14|TRBV6-5
ASSYLMGTGRDGYT
>11|TRBV6-4
ASSATTGGEQF
>12|TRBV18
ASSPSGQGDWPF
>12|TRBV19
ASSIAVQSYGYT
>13|TRBV11-3
ASSLRGQGPYEQY
>10|TRBV10-1
ASSNMAGELF
>12|TRBV10-3
AINRGQGDYGYT
>13|TRBV19
ASTQADSSYNEQF
>13|TRBV6-5
ASSYRQGGGNTIY
>14|TRBV19
ASSIQLWQGNQPQH
>12|TRBV5-6
ASSPDRGVGEQY
>12|TRBV30
AWGRRQSQETQY
>12|TRBV5-4
ASSLSYRGDGYT
>15|TRBV5-6
ASSPIDKRQGSYGYT
>11|TRBV2
ASSEALQGYQF
>14|TRBV24-1
ATSDPGMRGTDTQY
>13|TRBV11-1
ASSSINLGATEAF
>15|TRBV13
ASSLARQGTRNYGYT
>12|TRBV2
ASSEDLGARGYT
>9|TRBV18
ASSSRYEQY
>12|TRBV6-5
ASSRTGTYQPQH
>11|TRBV30
AGSRDSNYGYT
>12|TRBV19
ASNPTGGTDTQY
>12|TRBV14
ASSPRGGHSPLH
>13|TRBV28
ASSLTGSFSYEQY
>12|TRBV5-1
ASSLGQLDETQY